The rows below give T cell receptor beta chains drawn from one sample of a study of shared clonotypes between healthy human individuals. Some clones are missing from TCRdb's copy, which holds only in-frame ones; the method was immunoSEQ multiplex PCR. The sample holds about 2.5 million clones, about 90% seen once. What was sequenced was naive CD4+ T cells from PBMCs. The origin of the receptors is a man aged 18 to 30 in good health. Some clones in this sample may be carry-over from other donors' samples. The CDR3 runs from the conserved cysteine through the conserved F or W. A D gene is named only where the DNA matches it firmly. For some rows the clone size is stated as once, few or many, or as a class when expanded; others skip it.

d_gene	abundance	v_gene	j_gene	CDR3aa	CDR3nt
TRBD2	once	TRBV19	TRBJ2-1	CASSRELAGGAYNEQFF	TGTGCCAGTAGTAGGGAATTAGCGGGAGGGGCCTACAATGAGCAGTTCTTC
TRBD2	NA	TRBV4-3	TRBJ2-1	CASSQLVTSGIYEQFF	TGCGCCAGCAGCCAATTGGTGACTAGCGGGATATATGAGCAGTTCTTC
NA	NA	TRBV28	TRBJ1-1	CASSLPGISEAFF	TGTGCCAGCAGTTTACCCGGCATAAGTGAAGCTTTCTTT
NA	NA	TRBV19	TRBJ1-5	CARTRGWWDQPQHF	TGTGCCCGAACGCGTGGTTGGTGGGATCAGCCCCAGCATTTT
NA	NA	TRBV5-1	TRBJ1-2	CASSLGLTGQYGYTF	TGCGCCAGCAGCTTAGGGCTCACGGGGCAGTATGGCTACACCTTC
NA	NA	TRBV27	TRBJ2-7	CASTSRRDSHEQYF	TGTGCCAGCACCTCAAGGAGGGATTCCCACGAGCAGTACTTC
NA	NA	TRBV6-1	TRBJ2-7	CASSEVGHEQYF	TGTGCCAGCAGTGAAGTTGGGCACGAGCAGTACTTC
NA	NA	TRBV6-1	TRBJ1-4	CASSEAAGGAEKLFF	TGTGCCAGCAGTGAAGCGGCCGGGGGTGCGGAAAAACTGTTTTTT
TRBD1	NA	TRBV7-8	TRBJ1-5	CASSLVGDRGNQPQHF	TGTGCCAGCAGCTTAGTCGGGGACAGGGGGAATCAGCCCCAGCATTTT
NA	once	TRBV6-5	TRBJ2-5	CASSFGTNQETQYF	TGTGCCAGCAGTTTCGGGACAAACCAAGAGACCCAGTACTTC
NA	NA	TRBV28	TRBJ1-2	CASSSPRAAQTNYGYTF	TGTGCCAGCAGTTCCCCGCGGGCGGCACAGACTAACTATGGCTACACCTTC
TRBD1	NA	TRBV29-1	TRBJ2-5	CSVTGSWETQYF	TGCAGCGTGACAGGGTCGTGGGAGACCCAGTACTTC
TRBD1	NA	TRBV19	TRBJ2-6	CASWDSSSGANVLTF	TGTGCCAGCTGGGACAGCAGCTCTGGGGCCAACGTCCTGACTTTC
NA	NA	TRBV7-2	TRBJ2-2	CASSLMAGELFF	TGTGCCAGCAGCTTAATGGCCGGGGAGCTGTTTTTT
NA	NA	TRBV15	TRBJ2-1	CATSGKRVPGYNEQFF	TGTGCCACCAGCGGAAAAAGGGTCCCGGGCTACAATGAGCAGTTCTTC
NA	NA	TRBV9	TRBJ2-5	CASSSASAGETQYF	TGTGCCAGCAGCTCCGCCTCGGCGGGGGAGACCCAGTACTTC
TRBD1	NA	TRBV6-5	TRBJ2-7	CASSPRTGMGEQYF	TGTGCCAGCAGTCCGCGGACAGGGATGGGCGAGCAGTACTTC
NA	NA	TRBV6-1	TRBJ1-1	CASDRGTGATEAFF	TGTGCCAGCGATAGAGGGACCGGGGCCACTGAAGCTTTCTTT
TRBD1	NA	TRBV15	TRBJ1-2	CATSREYGQGSYGYTF	TGTGCCACCAGCAGAGAGTACGGACAGGGGTCCTATGGCTACACCTTC
NA	NA	TRBV7-9	TRBJ2-5	CASSSGQETQYF	TGTGCCAGCAGCTCTGGCCAAGAGACCCAGTACTTC
TRBD2	NA	TRBV19	TRBJ2-7	CASSIAAGGYEQYF	TGTGCCAGTAGTATAGCGGCGGGAGGGTACGAGCAGTACTTC
NA	NA	TRBV5-1	TRBJ2-7	CASSPGGQGSYEQYF	TGCGCCAGCAGCCCCGGGGGGCAGGGATCCTACGAGCAGTACTTC
NA	NA	TRBV28	TRBJ2-7	CASRLTDYEQYF	TGTGCCAGCAGGCTGACAGATTACGAGCAGTACTTC
NA	NA	TRBV6-1	TRBJ1-2	CASSESDLGGYTF	TGTGCCAGCAGTGAGTCGGATTTGGGTGGCTACACCTTC
TRBD2	NA	TRBV27	TRBJ2-1	CASSLSDGRGSYNEQFF	TGTGCCAGCAGTTTATCAGACGGGAGGGGGTCCTACAATGAGCAGTTCTTC
NA	NA	TRBV27	TRBJ1-4	CASRLRATNEKLFF	TGTGCCAGCAGGCTAAGAGCAACTAATGAAAAACTGTTTTTT
NA	NA	TRBV19	TRBJ2-5	CASSTSRLGSETQYF	TGTGCCAGTAGTACCTCGCGCCTGGGATCAGAGACCCAGTACTTC
TRBD2	NA	TRBV5-4	TRBJ2-7	CASSLGTSSYEQYF	TGTGCCAGCAGCTTGGGGACTAGCTCCTACGAGCAGTACTTC
NA	NA	TRBV30	TRBJ2-1	CAWSDGLAYNEQFF	TGTGCCTGGAGTGACGGGTTGGCCTACAATGAGCAGTTCTTC
TRBD2	NA	TRBV28	TRBJ2-5	CASSPQLAGAEETQYF	TGTGCCAGCAGCCCCCAACTAGCGGGAGCAGAAGAGACCCAGTACTTC
TRBD2	NA	TRBV5-1	TRBJ2-5	CASSLALAGETQYF	TGCGCCAGCAGCTTGGCACTAGCGGGAGAGACCCAGTACTTC
NA	NA	TRBV5-4	TRBJ1-1	CASSFNSGWNTEAFF	TGTGCCAGCAGCTTTAATTCAGGGTGGAACACTGAAGCTTTCTTT
TRBD2	NA	TRBV9	TRBJ2-7	CASSVAPSGRYYEQYF	TGTGCCAGCAGCGTAGCCCCTAGCGGGCGCTACTACGAGCAGTACTTC
TRBD1	NA	TRBV29-1	TRBJ2-2	CSVENRGTGELFF	TGCAGCGTTGAAAACAGGGGAACCGGGGAGCTGTTTTTT
NA	NA	TRBV7-6	TRBJ2-3	CASSPPSGTVDTQYF	TGTGCCAGCAGCCCACCGTCGGGAACCGTAGATACGCAGTATTTT
TRBD1	NA	TRBV6-5	TRBJ1-2	CASSGWDRGYGYTF	TGTGCCAGCAGTGGTTGGGACAGGGGCTATGGCTACACCTTC
NA	NA	TRBV28	TRBJ2-5	CASSLSGQETQYF	TGTGCCAGCAGCCTGTCGGGGCAAGAGACCCAGTACTTC
NA	NA	TRBV6-1	TRBJ1-2	CASSAGNYGYTF	TGTGCCAGCAGTGCGGGCAACTATGGCTACACCTTC
NA	NA	TRBV5-1	TRBJ1-1	CASSLVLESTTNTEAFF	TGCGCCAGCAGCTTGGTGCTAGAGAGTACAACGAACACTGAAGCTTTCTTT
NA	NA	TRBV28	TRBJ1-1	CASSLVGDLYPFF	TGTGCCAGCAGTTTAGTCGGGGACCTATATCCTTTCTTT
TRBD1	few	TRBV7-3	TRBJ2-7	CASSFGTGGSEQYF	TGTGCCAGCAGCTTCGGGACAGGAGGGTCCGAGCAGTACTTC
NA	NA	TRBV5-1	TRBJ1-1	CASSLEGGRGGMNTEAFF	TGCGCCAGCAGCTTGGAGGGCGGCCGAGGTGGTATGAACACTGAAGCTTTCTTT
TRBD2	NA	TRBV18	TRBJ2-1	CASAESGGSYNEQFF	TGTGCCAGCGCGGAGTCGGGAGGCTCCTACAATGAGCAGTTCTTC
NA	NA	TRBV5-1	TRBJ1-2	CASSVRQEANYGYTF	TGCGCCAGCAGCGTTAGACAGGAAGCTAACTATGGCTACACCTTC
TRBD2	NA	TRBV7-3	TRBJ2-1	CASSFNLAGPREQFF	TGTGCCAGCAGCTTCAACCTAGCGGGGCCCCGGGAGCAGTTCTTC
NA	NA	TRBV29-1	TRBJ2-1	CSVEDSVTYGEFF	TGCAGCGTTGAAGATTCAGTCACCTACGGAGAGTTCTTC
NA	NA	TRBV7-9	TRBJ2-5	CASSLVNRVETQYF	TGTGCCAGCAGCTTAGTGAACAGGGTGGAGACCCAGTACTTC
NA	NA	TRBV18	TRBJ1-5	CASSLLDSNQPQHF	TGTGCCAGCTCACTACTGGATAGCAATCAGCCCCAGCATTTT
NA	NA	TRBV5-1	TRBJ1-2	CASSLAAGDYGYTF	TGCGCCAGCAGCTTGGCGGCCGGGGACTATGGCTACACCTTC
TRBD1	NA	TRBV2	TRBJ1-1	CASSWDRAYTEAFF	TGTGCCAGCAGTTGGGACAGGGCGTACACTGAAGCTTTCTTT
NA	NA	TRBV7-7	TRBJ2-5	CASSFPLGDGAQYF	TGTGCCAGCAGCTTCCCCCTGGGGGACGGGGCCCAGTACTTC
NA	few	TRBV10-3	TRBJ1-2	CAISVQENYGYTF	TGTGCCATCAGTGTTCAGGAGAACTATGGCTACACCTTC
TRBD1	NA	TRBV28	TRBJ2-3	CASSLMGQGALAGATDTQYF	TGTGCCAGCAGCCTCATGGGACAGGGGGCCCTTGCGGGGGCCACAGATACGCAGTATTTT
NA	NA	TRBV5-4	TRBJ1-1	CASSLIYWTEAFF	TGTGCCAGCAGCTTGATTTATTGGACTGAAGCTTTCTTT
NA	NA	TRBV6-6	TRBJ1-5	CASSYERYNQPQHF	TGTGCCAGCAGTTACGAGAGATACAATCAGCCCCAGCATTTT
NA	NA	TRBV2	TRBJ1-2	CASRPTGGGYTF	TGTGCCAGCAGACCGACAGGAGGGGGCTACACCTTC
NA	NA	TRBV28	TRBJ2-5	CASRTTGIGETQYF	TGTGCCAGCAGAACTACAGGGATCGGAGAGACCCAGTACTTC
NA	NA	TRBV6-4	TRBJ2-7	CASTGDLGAYEQYF	TGTGCCAGCACCGGCGATTTAGGGGCCTACGAGCAGTACTTC